The clone carrying this TCR beta chain was seen ten or more times. Its matching antigen is unknown. For TCRbeta, the library was prepared with unique molecular identifiers. TCRdb re-called the PCR reads with MiXCR, one entry per CDR3 protein. Among over 450,000 distinct CDR3 sequences listed, roughly a tenth were seen once. This sample was taken from a study of T-cell reconstitution after alpha-beta-depleted transplantation in children. Study-wide points: Expanded graft clones numbering several hundred reportedly gave rise to alpha-beta T cells about two months after transplant. Newly produced T cells mostly accounted for T-cell counts and diversity one year post-transplant. The high TCRbeta diversity at day 60 in some patients came from surviving recipient T cells and thymic progenitors.

This CDR3 region has 15 residues. Trimming removed 6 bases at V and 5 bases at J, with 17 bases between. Germline V gives CDR1 SGHRS, CDR2 YFSETQ. V gene TRBV5-1 combines with J gene TRBJ1-4, with D possibly matching TRBD1 (6 bases). The sequence was collected from a child aged 2 to 15 with inherited bone marrow failure, due to receive a stem cell transplant. Sequenced material: PBMCs, taken before TCRalphabeta/CD19-depleted stem cell transplant. The CDR3 sequence is CASIGRGRKNEKLFF. The CDR3 region has the DNA TGCGCCAGCATAGGACGGGGGCGGAAGAATGAAAAACTGTTTTTT. Full variable domain (rest looked up from reference TRBV5-1 and TRBJ1-4): KAGVTQTPRYLIKTRGQQVTLSCSPISGHRSVSWYQQTPGQGLQFLFEYFSETQRNKGNFPGRFSGRQFSNSRSEMNVSTLELGDSALYLCASIGRGRKNEKLFFGSGTQLSVL.